This T cell receptor (beta chain) was profiled in a study of blood T cell repertoires in COVID-19. In the study overall: Donors in the United States, Italy and Spain gave samples during acute or convalescent COVID-19. T cells, B-cell-depleted T cells, or PBMCs provided the cDNA or gDNA that served as material.

The CDR3 extends over 12 amino acids. The germline V gene encodes CDR1 LGHDT and CDR2 YNNKEL (reference sequence). Trimming left V 3 bases short and J 4 bases short, with 6 bases between. In the study's own analysis: Cell counts per sample came from amplifying reference gene primers. Libraries were prepared by immunoSEQ multiplex PCR; TCRdb keeps only in-frame clonotypes and omits some of them. V, J and clone size were drawn from that table, and D and trimming were deduced from the DNA. The sample holds approximately 220,000 clones, roughly four fifths seen once. This TCR derives from a woman aged 60 to 75 with acute or convalescent COVID-19. The specimen sequenced was peripheral blood. This chain joins TRBV3-1 (or the pseudogene TRBV3-2) and TRBJ2-5; the D gene is possibly TRBD2 (5 bases). CDR3 DNA sequence: TGTGCCAGCAGCCAGAGGGTAGAGACCCAGTACTTC. Its protein product is CASSQRVETQYF.